The rows below give T cell receptor beta chains drawn from one sample of a study of cytomegalovirus exposure and HLA in healthy donors. Sequenced by immunoSEQ multiplex PCR; TCRdb stores in-frame clones only, minus some. The sample holds fewer than 120,000 clones; over 60% are singletons and the top ten take under 1.5%. The sample comprised PBMCs. The receptors here all came from a woman aged 25 to 39 in good health and CMV-seronegative. Both conserved end residues are part of each CDR3. The order of the fields is V gene, clone size, J gene, CDR3 protein. The size of a clone is reported for some rows only, either as once, few or many, or as a class for expanded clones.

>TRBV4-2|NA|TRBJ1-5
CASSARQFSNQPQHF
>TRBV5-4|NA|TRBJ2-5
CASSHGGVEETQYF
>TRBV11-2|NA|TRBJ1-1
CASSLGQGKMNTEAFF
>TRBV14|NA|TRBJ2-4
CASSPMAGAGKNIQYF
>TRBV5-1|NA|TRBJ2-7
CASSLGSGASYEQYF
>TRBV29-1|NA|NA
CSVERTGTYEQYF
>TRBV7-9|NA|TRBJ1-1
CASSSAGAGGAFF
>TRBV6-1|NA|TRBJ2-7
CASSEGPGGLYEQYF
>TRBV7-9|NA|TRBJ2-7
CASSRNPSSSVVVEQYF
>TRBV6-1|NA|TRBJ1-5
CASRTGHLQPQHF
>TRBV7-2|NA|TRBJ2-1
CASSLPRTGTADEQFF
>TRBV4-1|NA|TRBJ1-6
CASSQEPSQGYNSPLHF
>TRBV2|once|TRBJ1-4
CASSFRRTGASNEKLFF
>TRBV29-1|NA|TRBJ2-7
CSVEETGISYEQYF
>TRBV11-3|NA|TRBJ2-2
CASSPRQGEVTGELFF
>TRBV4-1|NA|TRBJ2-7
CASSPKGQGDSYEQYF
>TRBV7-6|NA|TRBJ2-2
CASSSQGFNTGELFF
>TRBV28|NA|TRBJ1-5
CASSPGQGIRQPQHF
>TRBV6-5|NA|TRBJ1-1
CASSYERNTEAFF
>TRBV4-2|NA|TRBJ1-5
CASSQELLQGSQPQHF
>TRBV7-6|NA|TRBJ2-3
CASSGPGLAGLLPTDTQYF
>TRBV6-1|NA|NA
CASRGQGYYEQYF
>TRBV10-3|few|TRBJ1-1
CAISESGDSGTEAFF
>TRBV4-1|NA|TRBJ1-2
CASSLGTSYGYTF
>TRBV4-1|NA|TRBJ1-4
CASSQPDRDPPTNEKLFF
>TRBV29-1|NA|TRBJ2-1
CSVPRGGDYNEQFF
>TRBV7-2|NA|TRBJ2-7
CASSLELAPSEQYF
>TRBV7-6|NA|TRBJ1-6
CASSSRGEYNSPLHF
>TRBV11-2|NA|TRBJ1-1
CASSLAGQVEAFF
>TRBV28|NA|TRBJ1-1
CASTHVGGGQGRNTEAFF
>TRBV28|NA|TRBJ1-6
CASSLLQGYYNSPLHF
>TRBV29-1|NA|TRBJ2-1
CSVGPGLVDNEQFF
>TRBV28|once|NA
CASSARDTYEQYF
>TRBV9|NA|TRBJ1-6
CASSVAGHDYNSPLHF
>TRBV4-3|NA|TRBJ1-2
CASSRDRGNYGYTF
>TRBV30|NA|TRBJ1-1
CAWHDRYSANTEAFF
>TRBV7-2|few|TRBJ2-2
CASSSDRGATGELFF
>TRBV5-1|few|TRBJ1-2
CASRVGSIGYGYTF
>TRBV30|NA|TRBJ2-1
CAWSYGEYNEQFF
>TRBV5-6|NA|TRBJ2-4
CASSLAPGKDKNIQYF
>TRBV4-3|few|TRBJ2-3
CASSPSQGLTDTQYF
>TRBV4-3|few|TRBJ2-1
CASSQDSEGNNEQFF
>TRBV5-1|NA|TRBJ2-1
CASSFAGTAYNEQFF
>TRBV7-6|NA|TRBJ2-5
CASSFISGTRPGTQYF
>TRBV10-3|few|TRBJ2-4
CAISEGKGIQYF
>TRBV6-5|few|TRBJ2-3
CASSSGLAGDLRAQYF
>TRBV29-1|NA|TRBJ2-1
CSVFSRFVDEQFF
>TRBV19|few|TRBJ2-1
CATGQGAINEQFF
>TRBV6-5|NA|TRBJ2-2
CASKDRVGTGELFF
>TRBV11-2|NA|TRBJ2-7
CASSSDDRLRMGYF
>TRBV30|NA|TRBJ1-1
CAWSLRRQGNKRNTEAFF
>TRBV30|once|TRBJ2-3
CAWFGLAGDFSTDTQYF